The subject of this entry is one TCR beta chain. This clonotype was detected only a few times. The specificity of this receptor is unknown. Base qualities were left out, and no much larger clone turns up one base away. This sample was included in a study of early T cells in non-severe SARS-CoV-2 infection (dated by TCRdb to the early 2020s). The study in broad terms: Because TCR sequencing was done on bulk RNA from unsorted whole blood, the alpha and beta chains could not be paired. On the study overall, not on this receptor specifically: Matching against VDJdb was skewed toward anti-spike CD8 responses, likely underestimated virus-specific expansions, and missed private and CD4 specificities.

Taken from the germline V gene, the CDR1 and CDR2 loops are MNHEY and SVGAGI. The CDR3 runs 15 residues from the cysteine to the phenylalanine. The entry retains the CDR3 DNA only, 45 bases that are in frame from base 1. V gives up 6 bases and J gives up 5 bases, and the segment between their germline ends measures 17 bases. The library relied on 5' RACE. TCRdb records NextSeq 500 as the sequencer. The TCR library protocol attached unique molecular identifiers to individual cDNA molecules to correct for sequencing error and PCR bias. Sequencing covered both TCR alpha and beta chains, and within each sample the abundances of alpha and beta sequences were tightly co-correlated. Turning to the authors' computational methods: Decombinator V4 was used to perform V gene, J gene and CDR3 annotation of TCR sequences. Expanded TCRs were defined as changing significantly between any two time points under a Poisson model with p below 0.0001. TCR abundances were normalised to the total number of TCRs sequenced per sample and expressed as counts per million. MAIT TCRs were defined by TRAV1-2 paired with TRAJ12, TRAJ20 or TRAJ33, and iNKT TCRs by TRAV10 paired with TRAJ18. VDJdb, accessed 1 November 2021, was searched for CMV, EBV and SARS-CoV-2 annotated TCRs, excluding TCRs annotated for multiple antigens. The public reads were quality trimmed at Q25 with fastp and then assembled into clones with MiXCR by TCRdb, keeping productive beta chains. A single entry per CDR3 protein holds the most common genes and DNA from its merged rows. The V and J calls shown here were made by TCRdb, not taken from the authors' results. This sample is represented by about 80,000 distinct CDR3 sequences; around 17% of them were singletons. Together, the top ten hold approximately 2.6% of the sample.

This was a case-control study nested in a cohort of healthcare workers in London, UK, who had nasopharyngeal swab PCR tests and blood samples taken every week. Between 23 and 31 March 2020, the week of the UK lockdown, healthcare workers were enrolled and then followed up weekly for as long as 16 weeks. The source is an adult who was a healthcare worker with PCR-confirmed SARS-CoV-2 infection or an uninfected control (not recorded which). The sample consisted of whole blood. The chain employs TRBV6-5 and TRBJ2-1; the D assignment is uncertain and may be TRBD1 or TRBD2, with 5 bases supporting each. CDR3 region: CASSPTPGTHNEQFF. The DNA sequence reads TGTGCCAGCAGCCCAACTCCCGGGACCCACAATGAGCAGTTCTTC.